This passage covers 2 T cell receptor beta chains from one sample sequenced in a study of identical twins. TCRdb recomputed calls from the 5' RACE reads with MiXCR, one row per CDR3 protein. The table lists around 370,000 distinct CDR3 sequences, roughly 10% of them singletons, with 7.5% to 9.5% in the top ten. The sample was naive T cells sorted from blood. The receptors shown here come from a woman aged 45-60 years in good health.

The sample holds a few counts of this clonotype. The CDR3 region is CASSQEGQGLMNTEAFF. CDR3 nucleotides: TGTGCCAGCAGCCAGGAGGGACAGGGCTTAATGAACACTGAAGCTTTCTTT. This sequence joins TRBV2 and TRBJ1-1, with TRBD1 identical over 9 bases. V shed 6 bases and J 0 bases; nucleotides not matched to a gene: 11. CDR3 length: 17 residues. Germline V gives CDR1 SNHLY, CDR2 FYNNEI.

CDR3 protein: CASSARDRGQETQYF. DNA of the CDR3: TGTGCCAGCAGCGCCCGGGACAGGGGACAAGAGACCCAGTACTTC. This rearrangement joins TRBV11-3 to TRBJ2-5; 10 bases are shared with TRBD1. V lost 5 bases to trimming and J lost 2 bases; unmatched junction nucleotides: 5. Germline CDR1 SGHNT, CDR2 YENEEA. This CDR3 has 15 residues.